This is a list of T cell receptor beta chains from one sample in a study of technical replicates of blood from several donors. Here immunoSEQ multiplex PCR was the method, and the copy in TCRdb shows in-frame clones only, minus some. The sample lists around 78,000 clones, 94% seen once, with 0.26% in the top ten. Specimen: T cells isolated from PBMCs. All receptors come from a human donor in good health. CDR3s include the opening cysteine and the closing phenylalanine or tryptophan. D genes are given only for firm matches. Clone size is shown for a subset of rows, as once, few, many or a class of expanded clone.

d_call,j_call,v_call,clone_size,cdr3_nt,cdr3_aa
TRBD2,TRBJ2-7,TRBV28,-,TGTGCCAGCAGTCCGGTGGGGGGGTCCTACGAGCAGTACTTC,CASSPVGGSYEQYF
-,TRBJ2-1,TRBV14,-,TGTGCCAGCAGCCCGTCCCCCAATGAGCAGTTCTTC,CASSPSPNEQFF
-,TRBJ2-3,TRBV20-1,-,TGCAGTGCTAGACGCGCAGATACGCAGTATTTT,CSARRADTQYF
TRBD2,TRBJ2-1,TRBV18,-,TGTGCCAGCTCACCGGCACTAGCGGGAGGCTTCTACAATGAGCAGTTCTTC,CASSPALAGGFYNEQFF
-,TRBJ1-1,TRBV5-1,-,TGCGCCAGCACCATAGCGGGACTTGGGAACACTGAAGCTTTCTTT,CASTIAGLGNTEAFF
-,TRBJ1-1,TRBV10-1,-,TGCGCCAGCAGTGATCTTCCGAACACTGAAGCTTTCTTT,CASSDLPNTEAFF
-,TRBJ2-4,TRBV29-1,-,TGCAGCGTTGAACAGGCAGCAATAGCCAAAAACATTCAGTACTTC,CSVEQAAIAKNIQYF
TRBD1,TRBJ1-6,TRBV5-1,-,TGCGCCAGCAGCTTAGGGGGGACAGGGCGTTCACCCCTCCACTTT,CASSLGGTGRSPLHF
-,TRBJ2-7,TRBV14,-,TGTGCCAGCAGCCAAGAAGAGCGGGAGCAGTACTTC,CASSQEEREQYF
-,TRBJ1-2,TRBV15,-,TGTGCCACCAGCGCACAGGGTGGGGATGGCTACACCTTC,CATSAQGGDGYTF
TRBD1,TRBJ2-7,TRBV2,few,TGTGCCAGCAGTGCGCAGACAGGGACGGGCGGCGAGCAGTACTTC,CASSAQTGTGGEQYF
-,TRBJ1-6,TRBV5-6,-,TGTGCCAGCAGCTTTGCGGTTTACCCGAGCTCCTATAATTCACCCCTCCACTTT,CASSFAVYPSSYNSPLHF
-,TRBJ2-7,TRBV5-1,-,TGCGCCAGCAGCCCGCACCGGGACTTTAACTACGAGCAGTACTTC,CASSPHRDFNYEQYF
TRBD1,TRBJ1-2,TRBV4-1,-,TGCGCCAGCAGCCAACCAGGACAGGGCCGTAACTATGGCTACACCTTC,CASSQPGQGRNYGYTF
-,TRBJ1-2,TRBV7-9,-,TGTGCCAGCAGCTTAGCAGGGGCGGACTATGGCTACACCTTC,CASSLAGADYGYTF
-,TRBJ1-2,TRBV5-6,-,TGTGCCAGCAGCTTGGCCGTAGGACAGCCTACAACTAACTATGGCTACACCTTC,CASSLAVGQPTTNYGYTF
-,TRBJ1-1,TRBV4-1,few,TGCGCCAGCAGCCAAGATTGGAACGTAGGAGGGAACACTGAAGCTTTCTTT,CASSQDWNVGGNTEAFF
-,TRBJ2-2,TRBV25-1,once,TGTGCCAGCAGTGAATATTCCAAGAACACCGGGGAGCTGTTTTTT,CASSEYSKNTGELFF
TRBD2,TRBJ2-3,TRBV5-4,-,TGTGCCAGCAGCTTGCGGGGGGGCACAGATACGCAGTATTTT,CASSLRGGTDTQYF
TRBD1,TRBJ2-3,TRBV5-5,-,TGTGCCAGCAGCAGATTACAGGGGGCCACTAGCACAGATACGCAGTATTTT,CASSRLQGATSTDTQYF
-,TRBJ1-5,TRBV30,-,TGTGCCTGGAGTCCCGGGGTAGGCGATCAGCCCCAGCATTTT,CAWSPGVGDQPQHF
TRBD1,TRBJ2-1,TRBV28,-,TGTGCCACCAGGGACAGGGCGTACTACAATGAGCAGTTCTTC,CATRDRAYYNEQFF
-,TRBJ1-1,TRBV9,-,TGTGCCAGCAGCCTCCCTAACCTGGTAATGAACACTGAAGCTTTCTTT,CASSLPNLVMNTEAFF
TRBD2,TRBJ2-2,TRBV14,-,TGTGCCAGCAGCCCGCCCCCAGGGACTAGCGGGGGGAACACCGGGGAGCTGTTTTTT,CASSPPPGTSGGNTGELFF
-,TRBJ1-3,TRBV4-1,few,TGCGCCAGCAGCCGGCAGGGTTGGGTCTTAAATGGAAACACCATATATTTT,CASSRQGWVLNGNTIYF
TRBD1,TRBJ2-7,TRBV29-1,-,TGCAGCGTTGGAAAAGCGGGACAGGGGGCCTACGAGCAGTACTTC,CSVGKAGQGAYEQYF
TRBD1,TRBJ2-1,TRBV10-1,-,TGCGCCAGCAGTGAGATGTTGGCAGGGGGCGATGAGCAGTTCTTC,CASSEMLAGGDEQFF
-,TRBJ2-5,TRBV18,-,TGTGCCAGCTCACCTGATGTGGGGGGTCAAGAGACCCAGTACTTC,CASSPDVGGQETQYF
TRBD1,TRBJ2-7,TRBV2,-,TGTGCCAGCAGTGAGGGGACAGGGGGTTTCTACGAGCAGTACTTC,CASSEGTGGFYEQYF
-,TRBJ1-6,TRBV30,-,TGTGCCTGGAGTGTACTATTAGGGGGGGCGCGTCGTCCTAATTCACCCCTCCACTTT,CAWSVLLGGARRPNSPLHF
-,TRBJ1-2,TRBV6-1,-,TGTGCCAGCACCCTAAGCGGGGCATCCAACTATGGCTACACCTTC,CASTLSGASNYGYTF
-,TRBJ2-7,TRBV21-1,once,TGTGCCAGCAGCAAAGGGGGCTCAGGAAGATGGGTCGAGCAGTACTTC,CASSKGGSGRWVEQYF
TRBD1,TRBJ2-2,TRBV16,-,TGTGCCAGCAGCCAATGGACAGGACCCACCGGGGAGCTGTTTTTT,CASSQWTGPTGELFF
TRBD1,TRBJ1-2,TRBV2,few,TGTGCCAGCAGTCCCCCTCCAGGGGGCGGCTACACCTTC,CASSPPPGGGYTF
TRBD2,TRBJ2-7,TRBV19,-,TGTGCCAGTAGTATCCCCTCGACTAGCGGGGGGCCACTCGAGCAGTACTTC,CASSIPSTSGGPLEQYF
-,TRBJ1-1,TRBV7-9,-,TGTGCCAGCAGCTTAGGTGACAGGTTAGGCACTGAAGCTTTCTTT,CASSLGDRLGTEAFF
-,TRBJ2-1,TRBV6-5,-,TGTGCCAGCAGTTACTCGACTCCCCTGAGCTACAATGAGCAGTTCTTC,CASSYSTPLSYNEQFF
TRBD1,TRBJ1-2,TRBV5-1,-,TGCGCCAGCAGCTTAGGACAGGGTGGAAATGGCTACACCTTC,CASSLGQGGNGYTF
-,TRBJ1-1,TRBV27,-,TGTGCCAGCAGCATACAGGTAAACACTGAAGCTTTCTTT,CASSIQVNTEAFF
TRBD1,TRBJ1-1,TRBV2,-,TGTGCCAGCAGGGGACAGTCATACATGAACACTGAAGCTTTCTTT,CASRGQSYMNTEAFF
-,TRBJ1-1,TRBV27,-,TGTGCCAGCAGTTCGGCGGGGGCAGGTACTGAAGCTTTCTTT,CASSSAGAGTEAFF